The 9 T cell receptor beta chains below come from one sample, sequenced in a study of response to subunit inactivated influenza vaccine. Using its own MiXCR run on the RT-PCR reads, TCRdb lists one record per CDR3 protein. The sample has hundreds of thousands of distinct CDR3 sequences, 25% seen once; the top ten hold less than 2.5%. The source was CD4+ T cells sorted from PBMCs, collected roughly 5 days after vaccination. These receptors all come from a man aged 50-59 years who received an inactivated influenza vaccine.

This clonotype has ten or more counts. The V call is TRBV7-2, the J call TRBJ2-7; 8 nucleotides match TRBD2. The length of the CDR3 is 13 residues. Germline assignment: CDR1 SGHTA and CDR2 FQGNSA. V was pared by 6 bases and J by 5 bases, with 6 bases of the junction left unmatched. This chain's CDR3 is CASSRNSGNEQYF. The CDR3 coding sequence is TGTGCCAGCAGTCGCAATAGCGGGAACGAGCAGTACTTC.

The chain uses TRBV19 and TRBJ1-5, with 8 nucleotides matching TRBD1. Losses at the gene ends were 4 bases for V and 9 bases for J; bases not matched to a gene: 11. CDR3 length equals 15 residues. Germline V gene lookup returns CDR1 LNHDA and CDR2 SQIVND (reference sequence). CDR3 nucleotides: TGTGCCAGTAGTAAGGGCCAGGGGGCGCTTGGGCCCCAGCATTTT. Protein: CASSKGQGALGPQHF.

V is TRBV27 and J is TRBJ1-5; 11 nucleotides agree with TRBD1. The germline V gene encodes CDR1 MNHEY and CDR2 SMNVEV (reference sequence). CDR3 length equals 15 residues. The J segment lost 5 bases and the V segment lost 3 bases, leaving 3 bases of the junction unmatched. CDR3 nucleotides: TGTGCCAGCAGTTTTCGGACAGGGGGCGATCAGCCCCAGCATTTT. Encoded protein: CASSFRTGGDQPQHF.

This clonotype was seen only a few times. The chain combines TRBV2 with TRBJ2-7, with TRBD2 matching over 11 bases. Germline values: CDR1 SNHLY, CDR2 FYNNEI. The trim removed 1 base at V and 3 bases at J, leaving 8 bases unmatched. The length of the CDR3 is 17 residues. CDR3 DNA sequence: TGTGCCAGCAGTGAAGGGCTAGCGGGAGGTGTGGACTACGAGCAGTACTTC. Its protein product is CASSEGLAGGVDYEQYF.

The rearrangement links TRBV7-2 to TRBJ2-7; TRBD2 aligns across 8 bases. Germline V lookup: CDR1 SGHTA, CDR2 FQGNSA. This CDR3 spans 14 amino acids. Trimming took 4 bases from V and 5 from J; bases not matched to a gene: 7. The CDR3 sequence: CASSSRGGQNEQYF. The CDR3 DNA is TGTGCCAGCAGCTCCCGGGGGGGTCAGAACGAGCAGTACTTC.

CDR3: CASSQDRGGSGYGYTF. The CDR3, as DNA: TGCGCCAGCAGCCAAGATCGAGGGGGCAGCGGCTATGGCTACACCTTC. J is TRBJ1-2 and V is TRBV4-1; 7 bases match TRBD1. The V segment lost 0 bases and the J segment 4 bases; nucleotides outside the gene matches: 8. There are 16 residues in the CDR3. The germline V gene has CDR1 MGHRA and CDR2 YSYEKL.

There are a few counts of this clonotype. This chain uses TRBV5-1 with TRBJ1-1; no clear D. The CDR3 has 15 residues. V dropped 1 base and J dropped 1 base, with 11 bases sitting between them. Germline-derived CDR1 and CDR2 are SGHRS and YFSETQ. For the CDR3, the DNA is TGCGCCAGCAGCTTGAATCCGGGAGGGAACACTGAAGCTTTCTTT. Protein sequence: CASSLNPGGNTEAFF.

This clonotype turned up a few times. The rearrangement uses TRBV12-3 or TRBV12-4 and TRBJ2-6, with a weak D call TRBD1 (6 bases). This CDR3 comprises 16 residues. Trimming took 7 bases from V and 0 from J, leaving 13 bases between them. The CDR3 sequence is CASIPGHLSGANVLTF. The CDR3 bases are TGTGCCAGCATCCCGGGACACCTCTCTGGGGCCAACGTCCTGACTTTC.

The V gene is TRBV5-4, the J gene TRBJ2-7, with 7 bases identical to TRBD2. Losses at the gene ends were 5 bases for V and 1 base for J; bases not matched to a gene: 12. The CDR3 runs to 16 residues. The germline V gene has CDR1 SGHNT and CDR2 YYREEE (reference sequence). CDR3 bases: TGTGCCAGCAGTTCCGGGTTTTGGACTAGTTCCTACGAGCAGTACTTC. Amino acid sequence: CASSSGFWTSSYEQYF.